A selection of T cell receptor beta chains follows, all from one sample in a study of T cells in localized non-small cell lung cancer. Method: immunoSEQ multiplex PCR; TCRdb's copy keeps in-frame clones and lacks some. The table includes over 30,000 clones, 80% to 90% detected once. Source: peripheral blood, taken before any cancer treatment. The receptors originated from a woman aged 40-70 years with stage I lung adenocarcinoma. The CDR3 runs from the conserved cysteine through the conserved F or W. The order of the fields is J gene, clone size, V gene, D gene, CDR3 DNA, CDR3 protein. The D gene is left open where the match is weak. A clone size is listed for some rows: how often the clone was seen (once, few, many), or a class if it is expanded.

TRBJ1-5 - TRBV7-2 - TGTGCCAGCAGCTTAGGCTTAGGATATCAGCCCCAGCATTTT CASSLGLGYQPQHF
TRBJ2-1 - TRBV11-3 TRBD2 TGTGCCAGCAGCTTAAACGCGGCGGGAGTCGGTGGCAATGAGCAGTTCTTC CASSLNAAGVGGNEQFF
TRBJ2-1 - TRBV6-1 - TGTGCCAGCAGTGAGATTTCCTACAATGAGCAGTTCTTC CASSEISYNEQFF
TRBJ1-3 - TRBV5-4 - TGTGCCAGCAGCTTGGAAGGGTCTGGAAACACCATATATTTT CASSLEGSGNTIYF
TRBJ1-1 - TRBV14 - TGTGCCAGCAGATTTGGCGGCGGGGGAGAAGCTTTCTTT CASRFGGGGEAFF
TRBJ1-5 - TRBV21-1 - TGTGCCGGGCACGGGACAGACGGGGAGAGACCGGGCCCCCAGCATTTT CAGHGTDGERPGPQHF
TRBJ2-3 - TRBV7-9 TRBD1 TGTGCCAGCAGCTTTACAGGGGGCACAGATACGCAGTATTTT CASSFTGGTDTQYF
TRBJ2-1 - TRBV6-1 TRBD2 TGTGCCAGCAGTGCCCTAGCGGGAGTTCTCGCGGTCGATGAGCAGTTCTTC CASSALAGVLAVDEQFF
TRBJ2-7 once TRBV5-3 - TGTGCCAGAAGCTTAGGGTCGGACAGCTACTCCTACGAGCAGTACTTC CARSLGSDSYSYEQYF
TRBJ1-2 - TRBV7-9 - TGTGCCAGCAGCTTAACCCGGGGGGCTGGAGGCTACACCTTC CASSLTRGAGGYTF
TRBJ2-5 - TRBV14 - TGTGCCAGCAGCCTGCACTCACAAGAGACCCAGTACTTC CASSLHSQETQYF
TRBJ2-1 once TRBV5-4 - TGTGCCAGCAGCCCACGACCGACATTATACAATGAGCAGTTCTTC CASSPRPTLYNEQFF
TRBJ2-7 - TRBV18 TRBD2 TGTGCCAGCTCACCACCCGGACTAGCGGGACCCTACGAGCAGTACTTC CASSPPGLAGPYEQYF
TRBJ1-1 once TRBV5-1 - TGCGCCAGCAGCTTGCGAGGAGGTAACACTGAAGCTTTCTTT CASSLRGGNTEAFF
TRBJ2-3 - TRBV7-7 - TGTGCTAGCAGCTTAGCCAGGGGCACAGATACGCAGTATTTT CASSLARGTDTQYF
TRBJ2-5 - TRBV27 - TGTGCCAGCAGTTTTAGGACAAAAGAGACCCAGTACTTC CASSFRTKETQYF
TRBJ1-2 - TRBV2 TRBD1 TGTGCCAGCAGTGCAACAGGGGTCGGCTATGGCTACACCTTC CASSATGVGYGYTF
TRBJ1-3 - TRBV6-5 - TGTGCCAGCACCCCTGGTAGCGCCTCTGGAAACACCATATATTTT CASTPGSASGNTIYF
TRBJ2-7 - TRBV6-5 - TGTGCCAGCAGGAGGACCGGGACATCCTACGAGCAGTACTTC CASRRTGTSYEQYF
TRBJ1-5 few TRBV4-1 - TGCGCCAGCAGCCAAACAGGCTTAAGGGGCAATCAGCCCCAGCATTTT CASSQTGLRGNQPQHF
TRBJ2-3 - TRBV19 TRBD2 TGTGCCAGTAGCGGGAGGGCCTTAGATACGCAGTATTTT CASSGRALDTQYF
TRBJ2-7 - TRBV7-8 - TGTGCCAGCAGCCCAGGGCCGAGCTCCTACGAGCAGTACTTC CASSPGPSSYEQYF
TRBJ1-4 - TRBV27 - TGTGCCAGCAGGGGACTCCTTAATGAAAAACTGTTTTTT CASRGLLNEKLFF
TRBJ1-2 - TRBV29-1 - TGCAGCGTTGAAGGGGCCACGGACGCATTTTATGGCTACACCTTC CSVEGATDAFYGYTF
TRBJ2-7 - TRBV7-8 - TGTGCCAGCAGCCCTTACGGGGCCGGTAACACCTACGAGCAGTACTTC CASSPYGAGNTYEQYF
TRBJ2-7 - TRBV18 - TGTGCCACCACCGGCGGGGCGCCCCCCTACGAGCAGTACTTC CATTGGAPPYEQYF
TRBJ2-2 - TRBV18 - TGTGCCAGCTCACCATCAGCGGTTCCGCTGAACACCGGGGAGCTGTTTTTT CASSPSAVPLNTGELFF
TRBJ2-5 - TRBV29-1 TRBD1 TGCAGCGTGGTGGTCTCCGGGACAGGGGGAGAAGAGACCCAGTACTTC CSVVVSGTGGEETQYF
TRBJ2-5 - TRBV6-1 TRBD2 TGTGCCACCGGGGGGGGTTTGCTGGAGACCCAGTACTTC CATGGGLLETQYF
TRBJ2-1 - TRBV7-9 TRBD2 TGTGCCAGCAGCTTAAATGCCGATATAGCGGGAGGCTACAATGAGCAGTTCTTC CASSLNADIAGGYNEQFF
TRBJ2-2 - TRBV5-1 - TGCGCCAGCAGGGTACAGGGAACCACCGGGGAGCTGTTTTTT CASRVQGTTGELFF
TRBJ2-3 - TRBV19 TRBD2 TGTGCCAGTAAACTAGCGGGATACACAGATACGCAGTATTTT CASKLAGYTDTQYF
TRBJ2-3 - TRBV7-9 TRBD2 TGTGCCAGCAGCTTAGGATGGCCTAGCGGGAGGAACCCAGATACGCAGTATTTT CASSLGWPSGRNPDTQYF
TRBJ1-2 - TRBV4-1 - TGCGCCAGCAGCCAAGATCCAACTAATTATGGCTACACCTTC CASSQDPTNYGYTF
TRBJ2-6 - TRBV6-1 - TGTGCCAGCAGTGACCCCAGGTTAACTGGGGCCAACGTCCTGACTTTC CASSDPRLTGANVLTF
TRBJ2-1 once TRBV6-5 - TGTGCCAGCAGTTACTCTCATGGGGGATCCTACAATGAGCAGTTCTTC CASSYSHGGSYNEQFF
TRBJ2-1 once TRBV9 - TGTGCCAGCAGCGTATCCGTCGGTCGTGAGCGCGAGCAGTTCTTC CASSVSVGREREQFF
TRBJ1-2 - TRBV6-1 - TGTGCCAGCAGTGTCCCTGACCGAGGCTATGGCTACACCTTC CASSVPDRGYGYTF
TRBJ2-5 - TRBV2 - TGTGCCAGCAGTGTGCAGATAGAAGAGACCCAGTACTTC CASSVQIEETQYF
TRBJ2-7 - TRBV7-2 - TGTGCCAGCAGCTACGGCCGAGAGCAGTACTTC CASSYGREQYF
TRBJ2-7 - TRBV28 - TGTGCCAGCAGTTCGACCCGTGGGCGGGATTCCTTC CASSSTRGRDSF
TRBJ2-2 - TRBV2 - TGTGCCAGCAGTGAAACGGAAGGAGGTTGGGCCGGGGAGCTGTTTTTT CASSETEGGWAGELFF